Below, 28 T cell receptor beta chains from the same sample are listed, as sequenced in a study of T cells after posttransplantation cyclophosphamide. The table came from immunoSEQ multiplex PCR; TCRdb's copy has only in-frame clones and leaves some out. The sample is made up of approximately 13,000 clones, none counted only once. Cyclophosphamide on days +3 and +4 followed busulfan-fludarabine conditioning and a marrow graft. The material was PBMCs, obtained after allogeneic stem cell transplant with posttransplant cyclophosphamide. The receptor set was obtained from a female patient between 35 and 55 years old who received an allogeneic stem cell transplant from an unrelated donor, was CMV-positive, and had acute GVHD only. Some T cells may originate from the graft donor.

The J gene is TRBJ1-1, the V gene TRBV18; D is undetermined. CDR1 and CDR2 from the germline V gene are KGHSH and LQKENI. This CDR3 is built from 13 residues. V dropped 6 bases and J dropped 4 bases, with 12 bases sitting between them. The CDR3 loop is CASSPRVRTEAFF. The CDR3 region has the DNA TGTGCCAGCTCCCCGAGGGTGCGCACTGAAGCTTTCTTT.

This clone was found many times. This sequence joins TRBV27 and TRBJ1-1, with D unresolved. In germline, CDR1 is MNHEY, CDR2 SMNVEV (reference sequence). Trimming left V 2 bases short and J 8 bases short, with 12 bases between. CDR3 length: 13 amino acids. DNA of the CDR3: TGTGCCAGCAGTTTAGACATCCAACGAGAAGCTTTCTTT. As protein: CASSLDIQREAFF.

This clone appeared many times. The chain joins TRBV28 to TRBJ2-7; possibly TRBD2 for D (6 bases). CDR3 length: 15 amino acids. Trimming removed 6 bases from V and 0 bases from J, with 15 bases in between. From germline, CDR1 is MDHEN and CDR2 SYDVKM. CDR3 protein: CASSYYPGDSYEQYV. The CDR3 DNA reads as TGTGCCAGCAGCTACTACCCGGGGGACTCCTACGAGCAGTACGTC.

The chain couples TRBV7-2 to TRBJ2-7; 7 bases are a match to TRBD1. With V trimmed by 6 bases and J by 7 bases, 12 bases remained unmatched. The CDR3 is made up of 14 amino acids. CDR1 is SGHTA and CDR2 is FQGNSA in the germline V gene. DNA for the CDR3: TGTGCCAGCAGTATTATGGACAGGTTGGGGGAGCAGTACTTC. This translates into CASSIMDRLGEQYF.

There are many counts of this clone. The J gene is TRBJ1-4, the V gene TRBV23-1, with 7 bases identical to TRBD1. TRBV23-1 is assigned to the ORF class and has an uncertain function. This CDR3 comprises 16 residues. Trimming took 1 base from V and 7 from J; bases not matched to a gene: 9. This CDR3 is CASSQFGQVYSEKLFF. The CDR3 DNA sequence: TGCGCCAGCAGTCAATTTGGACAGGTATATAGTGAAAAACTGTTTTTT.

This clone was seen at least ten times. The CDR3 sequence is CASSPTGDPNQPQHF. CDR3 coding DNA: TGTGCCAGCAGCCCAACAGGGGATCCAAATCAGCCCCAGCATTTT. This chain uses TRBV9 with TRBJ1-5, with 7 bases aligning to TRBD1. Trimming cost V 4 bases and J 4 bases; bases outside gene matches: 8. This CDR3 has 15 amino acids. CDR1 and CDR2 (germline): SGDLS, YYNGEE.

This clone was counted between two and nine times. V is TRBV29-1 and J is TRBJ2-3; 11 nucleotides line up with TRBD2. The germline gives CDR1 SQVTM, CDR2 ANQGSEA. This CDR3 spans 15 amino acids. Trimming took 7 bases from V and 0 from J; bases not matched to a gene: 6. The CDR3 sequence is CSGIAGGLSTDTQYF. In DNA, the CDR3 is TGCAGCGGTATAGCGGGAGGGCTTAGCACAGATACGCAGTATTTT.

In its sample, this clone was seen many times. The chain joins TRBV28 to TRBJ2-2; 8 nucleotides agree with TRBD1. Germline-derived CDR1 and CDR2 are MDHEN and SYDVKM. V shed 3 bases, J shed 1 base, and the junction held 7 bases outside the gene matches. This CDR3 is 17 amino acids long. Here the CDR3 DNA reads TGTGCCAGCAGTTTGGTGATTGGACAGGGGAACACCGGGGAGCTGTTTTTT. This gives the protein CASSLVIGQGNTGELFF.

In regard to this clone: Here the CDR3 omits its conserved ending phenylalanine or tryptophan, so a read error is the likely source. This sequence joins TRBV5-6 and TRBJ2-7; 7 bases align to TRBD2. Looked up from germline, CDR1 is SGHDT and CDR2 is YYEEEE. The CDR3 loop spans 16 amino acids. CDR3 DNA: TGTGCCAGCAGCGCCTACAGAGCGGGGATTTCCTTCGAGCAGTACTGC. Encoded protein: CASSAYRAGISFEQYC.

This chain joins TRBV27 and TRBJ2-1; D may be TRBD2 (5 bases). V shed 8 bases and J shed 8 bases, with 22 bases lying between them. Germline CDR1 is MNHEY and CDR2 is SMNVEV (reference sequence). This CDR3 contains 15 residues. The CDR3 coding sequence is TGTGCCAGCGGGAGATTAGGCCTCTCCTCCTATGAGCAGTTCTTC. Translating gives CASGRLGLSSYEQFF.

By sample share, this clone is medium-sized. Other DNA sequences in this sample translate to the same CDR3. The CDR3 nucleotides are TGTGCCAGCAGCACTGGGACAGGGGTCCACGAGCAGTACTTC. Protein: CASSTGTGVHEQYF. V and J are TRBV28 and TRBJ2-7; 10 nucleotides agree with TRBD1. Per germline, CDR1 MDHEN and CDR2 SYDVKM. Unmatched junction bases numbered 7, after V lost 6 bases and J lost 5 bases. The CDR3 spans 14 residues. The full variable domain, with the rest looked up from reference TRBV28 and TRBJ2-7, is DVKVTQSSRYLVKRTGEKVFLECVQDMDHENMFWYRQDPGLGLRLIYFSYDVKMKEKGDIPEGYSVSREKKERFSLILESASTNQTSMYLCASSTGTGVHEQYFGPGTRLTVT.

This clone was counted a few times. This rearrangement joins TRBV11-2 to TRBJ2-5, with 7 bases identical to TRBD2. Trimming cost V 0 bases and J 2 bases; bases outside gene matches: 9. Germline V gene lookup returns CDR1 SGHAT and CDR2 FQNNGV. The CDR3 contains 17 residues. In DNA, the CDR3 is TGTGCCAGCAGCTTAGATAGTTGGCGGGGGATACAAGAGACCCAGTACTTC. Its protein product is CASSLDSWRGIQETQYF.

This clone was counted between two and nine times. The rearrangement links TRBV7-8 to TRBJ2-3; D unclear. V shed 0 bases and J shed 4 bases, with 8 bases lying between them. The CDR3 is 14 residues long. CDR1 and CDR2 from the germline V gene are SGHVS and FQNEAQ. Here the CDR3 DNA reads TGTGCCAGCAGCTTAGCACAGAACGCAGATACGCAGTATTTT. It translates to CASSLAQNADTQYF.

This chain joins TRBV7-2 and TRBJ2-2; 7 nucleotides agree with TRBD1. The CDR3 has 16 residues. Per germline, CDR1 SGHTA and CDR2 FQGNSA. V lost 1 base, J lost 1 base, and 3 bases stayed unmatched. CDR3 DNA sequence: TGTGCCAGCAGCTTAGTAGGGGGCTGGAACACCGGGGAGCTGTTTTTT. Its translation: CASSLVGGWNTGELFF.

This clone has only a few counts. V gene TRBV7-9 combines with J gene TRBJ2-5, with a tentative D call TRBD2 (6 bases). Germline CDR1 and CDR2: SEHNR and FQNEAQ (reference sequence). This CDR3 contains 16 residues. V lost 5 bases, J lost 1 base, and 17 bases lay in between. The CDR3 protein is CASSPRLTSSQETQYF. CDR3 nucleotide sequence: TGTGCCAGCAGCCCGCGGCTTACTAGCAGCCAAGAGACCCAGTACTTC.

This clone was counted a few times. One junction end disagrees with the germline gene, perhaps due to a read error. The V gene is TRBV15, the J gene TRBJ2-7; D perhaps matches TRBD1 (5 bases). The CDR3 covers 12 residues. Germline V gives CDR1 LNHNV, CDR2 YYDKDF (reference sequence). CDR3 DNA sequence: TGTGCCACCAGCAGAGGTAGTCAGGGTGTCAGCTTC. This encodes CATSRGSQGVSF.

This clone was detected many times. This CDR3 is CASSARQHPYEQYF. The CDR3 DNA follows: TGTGCCAGCAGCGCCCGACAGCACCCTTACGAGCAGTACTTC. This rearrangement joins TRBV7-9 to TRBJ2-7, with D possibly being TRBD1 (5 bases). V gave up 5 bases and J gave up 4 bases, with 15 bases separating them. The CDR3 contains 14 residues. Germline values: CDR1 SEHNR, CDR2 FQNEAQ (reference sequence).

At least ten counts were recorded for this clone. This rearrangement joins TRBV6-1 to TRBJ1-4; D perhaps matches TRBD1 (6 bases). The CDR3 has 16 residues. CDR1 is MNHNS and CDR2 is SASEGT in the germline V gene. V was pared by 0 bases and J by 3 bases, with 11 bases between. The chain's CDR3 is CASSEAERGSNEKLFF. In DNA, the CDR3 is TGTGCCAGCAGTGAAGCGGAGAGGGGGTCTAATGAAAAACTGTTTTTT.

This clone was observed at least ten times. This chain links TRBV5-1 with TRBJ2-7, with TRBD1 identical over 8 bases. V was clipped by 4 bases and J by 2 bases; unmatched bases: 8. Germline CDR1 is SGHRS and CDR2 is YFSETQ. The CDR3 covers 15 residues. CDR3 amino acids: CASSLSWTGTYEQYF. As DNA, the CDR3 is TGCGCCAGCAGCCTATCATGGACAGGGACCTACGAGCAGTACTTC.

This clone was observed a handful of times. The chain links TRBV28 to TRBJ2-5; 9 nucleotides align to TRBD2. This CDR3 has 16 residues. Germline V gene lookup returns CDR1 MDHEN and CDR2 SYDVKM. The ends lost 2 bases at V and 1 base at J; junction bases unmatched: 5. The CDR3 nucleotides read TGTGCCAGCAGTTTACATCTAGCGGGGCCCCAAGAGACCCAGTACTTC. This encodes CASSLHLAGPQETQYF.

The chain recombines TRBV4-1 with TRBJ2-3; TRBD2 is a possible D gene (6 bases). This CDR3 has 17 amino acids. Germline CDR1 reads MGHRA; CDR2 reads YSYEKL. The ends were cut back, 3 bases at V and 8 bases at J, with 24 bases in the middle. The CDR3 spells CASSQLPGTFTHGTQYF. Here the CDR3 DNA reads TGCGCCAGCAGCCAGTTACCCGGGACTTTCACCCACGGTACGCAGTATTTT.

By its share, this clone is large. V gene TRBV7-9 combines with J gene TRBJ1-5; 7 positions agree with TRBD1. The CDR3 length is 16 residues. Unmatched junction bases numbered 6, after V lost 1 base and J lost 3 bases. CDR1 SEHNR and CDR2 FQNEAQ come from the germline V gene (reference sequence). The DNA of the CDR3 is TGTGCCAGCAGCTTAGACGGGACAGCTTACAATCAGCCCCAGCATTTT. Protein product: CASSLDGTAYNQPQHF.

This clone came up many times. The chain couples TRBV5-1 to TRBJ2-2; D is possibly TRBD1 (5 bases). This CDR3 contains 15 residues. With 5 bases removed from V and 0 bases from J, the gap between germline ends came to 11 bases. The germline gives CDR1 SGHRS, CDR2 YFSETQ. CDR3 residues: CASSGVRANTGELFF. CDR3 bases: TGCGCCAGCAGTGGGGTCAGGGCGAACACCGGGGAGCTGTTTTTT.

Many counts were recorded for this clone. The chain uses TRBV4-1 and TRBJ2-1; the match to TRBD2 covers 7 bases. The CDR3 is 16 amino acids. Germline-derived CDR1 and CDR2 are MGHRA and YSYEKL. J gave up 3 bases and V 1 base, and 6 bases lay outside the gene matches. The CDR3 region has the DNA TGCGCCAGCAGCCAAGGGAGCGGGACCTACTACAATGAGCAGTTCTTC. This translates into CASSQGSGTYYNEQFF.

This clone has just a few counts. The rearrangement links TRBV28 to TRBJ1-5; tentative D call: TRBD1 (5 bases). Germline assignment: CDR1 MDHEN and CDR2 SYDVKM. The CDR3 is 15 amino acids. Trimming removed 3 bases at V and 6 bases at J, with 15 bases between. DNA for the CDR3: TGTGCCAGCAGTTTCTTTGGCAGGGAACGTCAGCCCCAGCATTTT. This translates into CASSFFGRERQPQHF.

This clone was picked up many times. Written as DNA, the CDR3 is TGTGCCATCAAATCGGGACAGGATAATGAAAAACTGTTTTTT. Its protein is CAIKSGQDNEKLFF. V and J are TRBV10-3 and TRBJ1-4; TRBD1 agrees at 8 bases. CDR3 length equals 14 residues. The V and J ends lost 7 bases and 4 bases, in that order; junction bases with no gene match: 5. In germline, CDR1 is ENHRY, CDR2 SYGVKD.

This clone was found many times. This chain joins TRBV2 and TRBJ2-6; D might be TRBD1 (6 bases). This CDR3 is built from 14 residues. The germline V gene encodes CDR1 SNHLY and CDR2 FYNNEI. V was pared by 5 bases and J by 9 bases, with 14 bases between. CDR3 loop: CASSPQGLSNVLTF. CDR3 nucleotides: TGTGCCAGCAGTCCACAGGGTTTGAGCAACGTCCTGACTTTC.

This clone was counted many times. The chain carries TRBV5-6 and TRBJ2-6, with D possibly being TRBD2 (6 bases). V was pared by 0 bases and J by 0 bases, with 16 bases between. Germline-derived CDR1 and CDR2 are SGHDT and YYEEEE. CDR3 length: 19 residues. This chain's CDR3 is CASSLAGTQGSSGANVLTF. The CDR3 DNA reads as TGTGCCAGCAGCTTGGCCGGGACTCAGGGCAGCTCTGGGGCCAACGTCCTGACTTTC. The whole variable domain, filled in from reference TRBV5-6 and TRBJ2-6, reads DAGVTQSPTHLIKTRGQQVTLRCSPKSGHDTVSWYQQALGQGPQFIFQYYEEEERQRGNFPDRFSGHQFPNYSSELNVNALLLGDSALYLCASSLAGTQGSSGANVLTFGAGSRLTVL.